The 24 T cell receptor beta chains below come from one sample, sequenced in a study of Ad26.COV2.S vaccination and SARS-CoV-2 variants. Data came from immunoSEQ multiplex PCR; TCRdb stores just in-frame clones and leaves some out. The sample holds hundreds of thousands of clones, roughly 90% seen once. Treatment specified: roughly 20 received Ad26.COV2.S at low or high dose, single or two shots; about 5 received placebo; per-sample allocation not given. Vaccine and placebo recipients were sampled on day 63 after the first injection. The sequences come from peripheral blood, collected in a trial of Ad26.COV2.S vaccine versus placebo. The receptors come from a person aged 18-60 years who received the Ad26.COV2.S COVID-19 vaccine or a placebo.

The chain uses TRBV7-6 and TRBJ2-2; D gene unclear. CDR1 is SGHVS, CDR2 FNYEAQ, per germline. The CDR3 is 15 amino acids. Trimming removed 5 bases at V and 4 bases at J, with 14 bases between. The CDR3: CASSPIPQSTGELFF. The CDR3, as DNA: TGTGCCAGCAGCCCTATTCCACAGAGCACCGGGGAGCTGTTTTTT.

This chain joins TRBV6-1 and TRBJ1-2; D is uncertain. The length of the CDR3 is 11 residues. The germline V gene encodes CDR1 MNHNS and CDR2 SASEGT. V lost 2 bases to trimming and J lost 12 bases, with 10 bases between them. The CDR3 coding sequence is TGTGCCAGCAGTGAATGGGCTGGGGACACCTTC. Translating gives CASSEWAGDTF.

V is TRBV6-2 or TRBV6-3 and J is TRBJ2-1; 8 positions agree with TRBD2. V lost 4 bases to trimming and J lost 12 bases; unmatched junction nucleotides: 11. CDR1 is MNHEY and CDR2 is SVGEGT in the germline V gene. The CDR3 contains 14 residues. CDR3 nucleotide sequence: TGTGCCAGCAGTTTCACTAGCGGCCCCAAGGGGCAGTTCTTC. It encodes CASSFTSGPKGQFF.

The V call is TRBV29-1, the J call TRBJ1-4, with no clear D. Trimming pared 7 bases from V and 2 bases from J, leaving 8 bases between. This CDR3 contains 12 residues. Per germline, CDR1 SQVTM and CDR2 ANQGSEA. In nucleotides, the CDR3 is TGCAGCGGAAGGAGCACTAATGAAAAACTGTTTTTT. It encodes CSGRSTNEKLFF. The complete variable domain, with remaining parts taken from reference TRBV29-1 and TRBJ1-4, reads SAVISQKPSRDICQRGTSLTIQCQVDSQVTMMFWYRQQPGQSLTLIATANQGSEATYESGFVIDKFPISRPNLTFSTLTVSNMSPEDSSIYLCSGRSTNEKLFFGSGTQLSVL.

The chain carries TRBV18 and TRBJ2-1; TRBD2 is a possible D gene (6 bases). V was clipped by 5 bases and J by 5 bases, with 10 bases between them. Looked up from germline, CDR1 is KGHSH and CDR2 is LQKENI. This CDR3 has 13 amino acids. CDR3 coding DNA: TGTGCCAGCTCAAAAGGAGGGAACAATGAGCAGTTCTTC. Translation gives CASSKGGNNEQFF. Based on the CDR3 plus reference TRBV18 and TRBJ2-1, the full variable domain is NAGVMQNPRHLVRRRGQEARLRCSPMKGHSHVYWYRQLPEEGLKFMVYLQKENIIDESGMPKERFSAEFPKEGPSILRIQQVVRGDSAAYFCASSKGGNNEQFFGPGTRLTVL.

With respect to this clone: The junction does not match germline at one end; this may be a read error. The chain couples TRBV7-7 to TRBJ2-5; no definite D call. Germline assignment: CDR1 SSHAT and CDR2 FNYEAQ (reference sequence). The CDR3 is made up of 13 amino acids. CDR3 sequence (DNA): TGTGCTAGCAGCTTAGTGGGCCAAGAGACCCAGTACTTC. This sequence encodes CASSLVGQETQYF. Together with reference TRBV7-7 and TRBJ2-5, the CDR3 gives the full variable domain: GAGVSQSPRYKVTKRGQDVTLRCDPISSHATLYWYQQALGQGPEFLTYFNYEAQPDKSGLPSDRFSAERPEGSISTLTIQRTEQRDSAMYRCASSLVGQETQYFGPGTRLLVL.

V gene TRBV7-2 combines with J gene TRBJ1-1; no firm D call. V lost 2 bases and J lost 6, with 22 bases in between. The germline gives CDR1 SGHTA, CDR2 FQGNSA. The CDR3 totals 17 residues. The DNA for the CDR3 is TGTGCCAGCAGCTTATCCGGGGTAGGGTGGAGTCGCGCTGAAGCTTTCTTT. Translation: CASSLSGVGWSRAEAFF.

This clone was seen a few times. The J gene is TRBJ1-1, the V gene TRBV5-1; D is unclear. CDR1 is SGHRS, CDR2 YFSETQ, per germline. This CDR3 contains 15 residues. Trimming stripped 2 bases from V and 0 bases from J, with 11 bases between. The CDR3 nucleotides read TGCGCCAGCAGCTTACAGACGGGGTTGAACACTGAAGCTTTCTTT. Its translation: CASSLQTGLNTEAFF.

V usage is TRBV6-6 and J usage is TRBJ1-3; D not resolved. The V gene lost 0 bases and the J gene lost 1 base, with 7 bases spanning the gap. Germline V gene data show CDR1 as MNHNY and CDR2 as SVGAGI (reference sequence). This CDR3 has 15 amino acids. CDR3 residues: CASSYSIDSGNTIYF. The CDR3 DNA reads as TGTGCCAGCAGTTACTCGATAGATTCTGGAAACACCATATATTTT.

This chain connects TRBV6-2 or TRBV6-3 to TRBJ1-1; D call uncertain. There are 13 residues in the CDR3. Germline CDR1 reads MNHEY; CDR2 reads SVGEGT. V shed 2 bases and J shed 4 bases, with 8 bases lying between them. The CDR3 DNA sequence: TGTGCCAGCAGTTACGCCAGAATCACTGAAGCTTTCTTT. Translation gives CASSYARITEAFF.

The rearrangement joins TRBV2 to TRBJ2-7; the D gene is possibly TRBD1 (6 bases). The ends were cut back, 9 bases at V and 5 bases at J, with 17 bases in the middle. Germline loops: CDR1 SNHLY, CDR2 FYNNEI. The CDR3 sequence is 13 residues long. The CDR3 DNA is TGTGCCAGTTGCGGAGTCAGGGGCCACGAGCAGTACTTC. Its protein product is CASCGVRGHEQYF.

The V gene is TRBV7-9, the J gene TRBJ2-7; D perhaps matches TRBD2 (7 bases). This CDR3 is built from 19 residues. The ends were cut back, 4 bases at V and 0 bases at J, with 25 bases in the middle. The germline CDR1 and CDR2 sequences are SEHNR and FQNEAQ (reference sequence). CDR3 protein: CASSSARGAGDRSSYEQYF. CDR3 DNA: TGTGCCAGCAGCTCAGCCCGGGGGGCGGGAGATAGAAGCTCCTACGAGCAGTACTTC.

V usage is TRBV5-1 and J usage is TRBJ1-1; D may be TRBD1 (6 bases). This CDR3 has 15 residues. The germline CDR1 and CDR2 sequences are SGHRS and YFSETQ. V was pared by 0 bases and J by 3 bases, with 12 bases between. CDR3 DNA: TGCGCCAGCAGCTTGGGTAACAGGGCGGACACTGAAGCTTTCTTT. Its protein product is CASSLGNRADTEAFF.

The chain has TRBV27 and TRBJ2-2; either TRBD1 or TRBD2 may supply D (6 bases each). With 8 bases removed from V and 5 bases from J, the gap between germline ends came to 15 bases. The germline V gene encodes CDR1 MNHEY and CDR2 SMNVEV (reference sequence). The CDR3 is 14 amino acids. CDR3 nucleotides: TGTGCCAGCGGTTGGGGGGCCGGGACCGGGGAGCTGTTTTTT. It translates to CASGWGAGTGELFF.

This rearrangement joins TRBV19 to TRBJ2-7; 7 nucleotides agree with TRBD1. CDR3 length: 14 residues. From germline, CDR1 is LNHDA and CDR2 SQIVND (reference sequence). The J segment lost 2 bases and the V segment lost 3 bases, leaving 4 bases of the junction unmatched. The CDR3 DNA is TGTGCCAGTAGTATTAGACAGGGCCCCTACGAGCAGTACTTC. It encodes CASSIRQGPYEQYF.

This clone was observed a single time. The chain joins TRBV4-1 to TRBJ2-7; 9 bases are shared with TRBD2. V shed 2 bases, J shed 1 base, and the junction held 12 bases outside the gene matches. Germline lookup yields CDR1 MGHRA and CDR2 YSYEKL. CDR3 length: 18 residues. CDR3 sequence: CASSQYRSGSYYSYEQYF. The DNA for the CDR3 is TGCGCCAGCAGCCAATACCGTAGCGGGAGTTACTATTCCTACGAGCAGTACTTC.

V gene TRBV19 combines with J gene TRBJ1-1, with unresolved D. Trimming removed 4 bases at V and 4 bases at J, with 10 bases between. There are 13 residues in the CDR3. CDR1 and CDR2 (germline): LNHDA, SQIVND (reference sequence). DNA of the CDR3: TGTGCCAGTAGTAGGTTGTTTTCCACTGAAGCTTTCTTT. Protein product: CASSRLFSTEAFF.

This clone occurred once. V is TRBV7-9 and J is TRBJ2-3; the match to TRBD1 covers 12 bases. Trimming cost V 5 bases and J 2 bases; bases outside gene matches: 5. The CDR3 spans 16 residues. Germline lookup yields CDR1 SEHNR and CDR2 FQNEAQ (reference sequence). The CDR3 DNA sequence: TGTGCCAGCAGCCAAGGGACAGGGGGCGTCACAGATACGCAGTATTTT. Its protein is CASSQGTGGVTDTQYF. Looking up the rest from reference TRBV7-9 and TRBJ2-3 gives the full variable domain: DTGVSQNPRHKITKRGQNVTFRCDPISEHNRLYWYRQTLGQGPEFLTYFQNEAQLEKSRLLSDRFSAERPKGSFSTLEIQRTEQGDSAMYLCASSQGTGGVTDTQYFGPGTRLTVL.

This rearrangement joins TRBV11-2 to TRBJ2-1, with a tentative D call TRBD1 (7 bases). This CDR3 contains 15 residues. Per the germline V gene, CDR1 is SGHAT and CDR2 is FQNNGV. Trimming removed 5 bases at V and 6 bases at J, with 17 bases between. CDR3 sequence: CASSQGGAKFNEQFF. CDR3 bases: TGTGCCAGCAGCCAGGGGGGTGCAAAGTTCAATGAGCAGTTCTTC.

This clone was seen many times. The chain recombines TRBV6-6 with TRBJ1-6; D is uncertain. The CDR3 runs 14 residues. Between the trimmed V and J ends, which lost 0 bases and 4 bases, there was a span of 4 bases. From germline, CDR1 is MNHNY and CDR2 SVGAGI (reference sequence). CDR3 sequence (DNA): TGTGCCAGCAGTTACTCCCAATATAATTCACCCCTCCACTTT. Encoded protein: CASSYSQYNSPLHF.

V usage is TRBV27 and J usage is TRBJ2-7; tentatively, D is TRBD1 or TRBD2 (5 bases each). V was trimmed by 6 bases and J by 2 bases, leaving 14 bases between them. From germline, CDR1 is MNHEY and CDR2 SMNVEV (reference sequence). This CDR3 spans 14 amino acids. The CDR3 DNA reads TGTGCCAGCAGCCCCGGGACCGAGCCCTACGAGCAGTACTTC. It translates to CASSPGTEPYEQYF.

The chain carries TRBV24-1 and TRBJ2-1; possibly TRBD2 for D (5 bases). V was shortened by 4 bases and J by 9 bases, with 18 bases between the two germline ends. The CDR3 contains 15 residues. CDR1 is KGHDR, CDR2 SFDVKD, per germline. The DNA of the CDR3 is TGTGCCACCAGTGACTCGAGAACTAGAATTTTTGAGCAGTTCTTC. It translates to CATSDSRTRIFEQFF.

This clone has just one count. The chain carries TRBV30 and TRBJ2-3; TRBD1 matches at 7 bases. The trim removed 1 base at V and 2 bases at J, leaving 9 bases unmatched. The V gene's germline CDR1 is GTSNPN and CDR2 SVGIG (reference sequence). The length of the CDR3 is 16 residues. CDR3 sequence (DNA): TGTGCCTGGAGTGATCGGAACAGGGGATACACAGATACGCAGTATTTT. Translated, it gives CAWSDRNRGYTDTQYF.

This clone was seen a single time. The chain employs TRBV5-5 and TRBJ1-3; D gene uncertain. Trimming left V 2 bases short and J 6 bases short, with 12 bases between. CDR1 is SGHKS, CDR2 YYEKEE, per germline (reference sequence). CDR3 length: 14 amino acids. CDR3 in amino acids: CASSLAGLENTIYF. The DNA for the CDR3 is TGTGCCAGCAGCTTAGCCGGGTTGGAAAACACCATATATTTT.